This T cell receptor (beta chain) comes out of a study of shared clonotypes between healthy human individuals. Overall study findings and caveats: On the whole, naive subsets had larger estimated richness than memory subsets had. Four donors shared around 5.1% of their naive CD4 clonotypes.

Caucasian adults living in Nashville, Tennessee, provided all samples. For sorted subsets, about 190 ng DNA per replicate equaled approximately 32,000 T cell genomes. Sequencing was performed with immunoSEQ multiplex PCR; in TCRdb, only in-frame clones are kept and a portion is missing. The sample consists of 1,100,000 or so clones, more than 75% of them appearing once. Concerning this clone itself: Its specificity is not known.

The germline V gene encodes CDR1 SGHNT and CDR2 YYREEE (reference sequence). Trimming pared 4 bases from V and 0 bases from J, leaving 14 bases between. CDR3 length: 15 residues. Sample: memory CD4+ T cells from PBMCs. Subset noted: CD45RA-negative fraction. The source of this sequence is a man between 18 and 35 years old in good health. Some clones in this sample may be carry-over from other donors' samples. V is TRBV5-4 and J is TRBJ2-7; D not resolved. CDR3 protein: CASSPAGRASYEQYF. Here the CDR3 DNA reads TGTGCCAGCAGCCCTGCCGGCCGAGCCTCCTACGAGCAGTACTTC.